Listed here are 24 T cell receptor beta chains from one sample, sequenced in a study of cytomegalovirus exposure and HLA in healthy donors. The PCR was carried out with 60 Vbeta primers and 13 Jbeta primers. The assay was immunoSEQ multiplex PCR, and TCRdb's table has in-frame clones only and misses some. The table has roughly 120,000 clones, approximately 80% seen once. Source material: PBMCs. The receptors originated from a woman aged 18-29 years in good health and CMV-seropositive.

V usage is TRBV5-6 and J usage is TRBJ2-5; 8 bases align to TRBD2. Germline V CDR1 and CDR2: SGHDT, YYEEEE. This CDR3 is built from 15 residues. V shed 3 bases and J 3 bases; nucleotides not matched to a gene: 7. The CDR3 region has the DNA TGTGCCAGCAGCTCAGGCGGGGGGCGCGAAGAGACCCAGTACTTC. Translating it yields CASSSGGGREETQYF.

J is TRBJ2-7 and V is TRBV9; 8 positions match TRBD2. The length of the CDR3 is 16 residues. J lost 5 bases, V lost 0 bases, and 10 bases had no gene match. The germline CDR1 and CDR2 sequences are SGDLS and YYNGEE. The CDR3 bases are TGTGCCAGCAGCGTAGGAGGGAGTAGCGGGGCGGACGAGCAGTACTTC. Protein sequence: CASSVGGSSGADEQYF.

This rearrangement joins TRBV25-1 to TRBJ2-1, with TRBD1 matching over 8 bases. V lost 7 bases to trimming and J lost 7 bases; unmatched junction nucleotides: 15. CDR1 and CDR2 from the germline V gene are MGHDK and SYGVNS. The CDR3 covers 16 residues. The CDR3: CASTRGQGKKGNEQFF. The CDR3 DNA sequence: TGTGCCAGCACCCGCGGACAGGGAAAAAAAGGGAATGAGCAGTTCTTC.

The rearrangement links TRBV9 to TRBJ2-5; TRBD2 aligns across 11 bases. Germline V gene lookup returns CDR1 SGDLS and CDR2 YYNGEE. Germline trimming cut 2 bases from V and 2 bases from J; bases unmatched to any gene: 5. The CDR3 extends over 16 amino acids. Here the CDR3 reads CASSVLAGGPQETQYF. In DNA, the CDR3 is TGTGCCAGCAGCGTGCTAGCGGGGGGTCCACAAGAGACCCAGTACTTC.

The chain couples TRBV6-4 to TRBJ1-1, with TRBD1 identical over 8 bases. The CDR3 loop spans 14 amino acids. The V gene's germline CDR1 is MRHNA and CDR2 SNTAGT. V shed 4 bases and J 4 bases; nucleotides not matched to a gene: 5. CDR3 loop: CASSVDRESTEAFF. CDR3 in DNA: TGTGCCAGCAGTGTGGACAGGGAGAGCACTGAAGCTTTCTTT.

The chain couples TRBV7-6 to TRBJ1-1, with D hard to call. The germline V and J ends were trimmed by 5 bases and 6 bases, with 13 bases remaining between them. The CDR3 length is 13 residues. Germline V gene data show CDR1 as SGHVS and CDR2 as FNYEAQ. CDR3 amino acids: CASSPPGYPEAFF. The DNA for the CDR3 is TGTGCCAGCAGCCCCCCCGGTTATCCTGAAGCTTTCTTT.

The chain recombines TRBV11-2 with TRBJ2-5; tentatively, D is TRBD1 (6 bases). The ends were cut back, 5 bases at V and 4 bases at J, with 8 bases in the middle. The CDR3 totals 12 residues. Germline CDR1 reads SGHAT; CDR2 reads FQNNGV. The CDR3 region has the DNA TGTGCCAGCAGCCCCAGGGGAGAGACCCAGTACTTC. Its protein is CASSPRGETQYF.

The chain joins TRBV5-1 to TRBJ2-3, with TRBD1 matching 8 bases. V lost 7 bases and J lost 6; bases outside the gene matches: 10. CDR1 SGHRS and CDR2 YFSETQ come from the germline V gene. The CDR3 spans 14 residues. CDR3 nucleotide sequence: TGCGCCAGCTCCCTGAGACAGGGGTCCGATACGCAGTATTTT. Translation gives CASSLRQGSDTQYF.

The gene calls are TRBV7-2 and TRBJ2-3, with a tentative D call TRBD2 (5 bases). The CDR3 spans 15 residues. Trimming took 4 bases from V and 2 from J, leaving 13 bases between them. Per the germline V gene, CDR1 is SGHTA and CDR2 is FQGNSA. CDR3 coding DNA: TGTGCCAGCAGCTCGACTAATCTGAACACAGATACGCAGTATTTT. Protein sequence: CASSSTNLNTDTQYF.

The chain recombines TRBV5-5 with TRBJ2-5; D gene unclear. Judging by the DNA end, TRBJ2-7 fits better; the J call may be wrong. This CDR3 is 15 amino acids long. CDR1 SGHKS and CDR2 YYEKEE come from the germline V gene (reference sequence). The CDR3 DNA follows: TGTGCCAGCAGCCTCACCCCAGGCAGTACCTACGAGCAGTACTTC. This encodes CASSLTPGSTYEQYF.

The chain carries TRBV5-1 and TRBJ2-5, with D unresolved. The CDR3 extends over 16 amino acids. Germline CDR1 SGHRS, CDR2 YFSETQ. Trimming removed 0 bases from V and 2 bases from J, with 14 bases in between. The CDR3 DNA follows: TGCGCCAGCAGCTTGGTTGGCTACCTACTACAAGAGACCCAGTACTTC. It yields the protein CASSLVGYLLQETQYF. Filled out from reference TRBV5-1 and TRBJ2-5, the complete variable domain reads KAGVTQTPRYLIKTRGQQVTLSCSPISGHRSVSWYQQTPGQGLQFLFEYFSETQRNKGNFPGRFSGRQFSNSRSEMNVSTLELGDSALYLCASSLVGYLLQETQYFGPGTRLLVL.

The sample holds one count of this clone. J is TRBJ1-4 and V is TRBV19; TRBD1 might be the D (5 bases). Germline CDR1 LNHDA, CDR2 SQIVND (reference sequence). CDR3 length equals 15 residues. V lost 5 bases and J 7 bases, leaving 17 bases between the germline ends. The CDR3 spells CASSAIQDGGEKLFF. Written as DNA, the CDR3 is TGTGCCAGTAGTGCGATTCAGGACGGGGGTGAAAAACTGTTTTTT.

The chain has TRBV5-1 and TRBJ2-2; TRBD2 agrees at 15 bases. V shed 4 bases and J 4 bases; nucleotides not matched to a gene: 11. CDR1 is SGHRS, CDR2 YFSETQ, per germline. The CDR3 is 19 amino acids. The CDR3 reads CASSVGTSGGPSGTGELFF. CDR3 coding DNA: TGCGCCAGCAGCGTTGGGACTAGCGGGGGGCCTTCGGGCACCGGGGAGCTGTTTTTT.

The chain couples TRBV7-9 to TRBJ2-6; the D gene is possibly TRBD1 (6 bases). Germline V CDR1 and CDR2: SEHNR, FQNEAQ (reference sequence). V lost 7 bases, J lost 3 bases, and 22 bases lay in between. This CDR3 contains 18 residues. Written as DNA, the CDR3 is TGTGCCAGCATACATCACCGGGACACGCAGGATGGGGCCAACGTCCTGACTTTC. Residues: CASIHHRDTQDGANVLTF.

V is TRBV6-1 and J is TRBJ2-7; 9 nucleotides match TRBD1. Trimming at V came to 7 bases and at J to 2 bases, leaving 6 bases not matched to a gene. Per the germline V gene, CDR1 is MNHNS and CDR2 is SASEGT. The CDR3 spans 14 residues. CDR3 loop: CASKADRGPYEQYF. CDR3 nucleotides: TGTGCCAGCAAAGCGGACAGGGGCCCCTACGAGCAGTACTTC.

The V and J genes are TRBV13 and TRBJ1-6; D remains unclear. V lost 6 bases and J 6 bases, leaving 6 bases between the germline ends. Germline V gene data show CDR1 as PRHDT and CDR2 as FYEKMQ (reference sequence). The CDR3 is 12 amino acids. The CDR3 DNA follows: TGTGCCAGCAGTCTGAGTAATTCACCCCTCCACTTT. It specifies CASSLSNSPLHF.

The chain recombines TRBV11-2 with TRBJ2-3; TRBD2 agrees at 8 bases. The CDR3 is 15 amino acids. CDR1 is SGHAT and CDR2 is FQNNGV in the germline V gene. The V segment lost 4 bases and the J segment 4 bases; nucleotides outside the gene matches: 7. Written as DNA, the CDR3 is TGTGCCAGCAGCTCAACTAGCGGCCCGGCAGATACGCAGTATTTT. Translated, it gives CASSSTSGPADTQYF. The full variable domain, with the rest looked up from reference TRBV11-2 and TRBJ2-3, is EAGVAQSPRYKIIEKRQSVAFWCNPISGHATLYWYQQILGQGPKLLIQFQNNGVVDDSQLPKDRFSAERLKGVDSTLKIQPAKLEDSAVYLCASSSTSGPADTQYFGPGTRLTVL.

This chain connects TRBV5-1 to TRBJ2-2, with TRBD2 matching 8 bases. The CDR3 sequence is 15 residues long. V lost 2 bases, J lost 0 bases, and 0 bases stayed unmatched. Germline V CDR1 and CDR2: SGHRS, YFSETQ. The CDR3 sequence is CASSFSGANTGELFF. DNA of the CDR3: TGCGCCAGCAGCTTTAGCGGGGCGAACACCGGGGAGCTGTTTTTT.

J is TRBJ2-7 and V is TRBV28; TRBD2 matches at 9 bases. Trimming cost V 7 bases and J 2 bases; bases outside gene matches: 9. CDR3 size: 15 residues. Germline assignment: CDR1 MDHEN and CDR2 SYDVKM. The CDR3 nucleotides are TGTGCCAGCACCTCTGGAGCGGGGGGAACCTACGAGCAGTACTTC. It encodes CASTSGAGGTYEQYF.

The chain recombines TRBV5-5 with TRBJ1-1, with no clear D. The length of the CDR3 is 11 residues. Germline loops: CDR1 SGHKS, CDR2 YYEKEE (reference sequence). V was trimmed by 1 base and J by 14 bases, leaving 12 bases between them. The CDR3 bases are TGTGCCAGCAGCTTGCTGGGGAGAGGATTCTTT. Translation gives CASSLLGRGFF.

The chain combines TRBV10-3 with TRBJ2-7; D is perhaps TRBD1 (6 bases). V lost 4 bases and J lost 6, with 16 bases in between. The CDR3 extends over 14 amino acids. Germline CDR1 ENHRY, CDR2 SYGVKD. The CDR3 region is CAISGDTGGPEQYF. In DNA form, the CDR3 reads TGTGCCATCAGTGGGGACACTGGGGGCCCCGAGCAGTACTTC.

The chain has TRBV29-1 and TRBJ1-3; a possible D gene is TRBD1 (5 bases). V was cut by 4 bases and J by 4 bases, with 8 bases left in between. CDR1 and CDR2 from the germline V gene are SQVTM and ANQGSEA. The CDR3 spans 12 residues. Here the CDR3 reads CSVAREGNTIYF. CDR3 in DNA: TGCAGCGTTGCCAGGGAAGGAAACACCATATATTTT.

This clone has a handful of counts. The chain couples TRBV10-1 to TRBJ2-1; D gene uncertain. Trimming pared 2 bases from V and 4 bases from J, leaving 18 bases between. CDR3 length: 17 amino acids. Germline CDR1 is WNHNN and CDR2 is SYGVQD (reference sequence). The DNA for the CDR3 is TGCGCCAGCAGTGAGAAGGCAGGCCCGCGAAATTACAATGAGCAGTTCTTC. Its translation: CASSEKAGPRNYNEQFF.

The chain joins TRBV6-5 to TRBJ2-2, with a weak D call TRBD2 (5 bases). This CDR3 has 14 amino acids. Trimming removed 6 bases at V and 4 bases at J, with 12 bases between. Germline V gives CDR1 MNHEY, CDR2 SVGAGI. The CDR3 region is CASRGLLITGELFF. For the CDR3, the DNA is TGTGCCAGCAGAGGACTGTTGATCACCGGGGAGCTGTTTTTT.